Following are 14 T cell receptor beta chains from one sample sequenced in a study of blood T cell repertoires in COVID-19. Only in-frame clones appear in the TCRdb table, and some are missing; sequencing was by immunoSEQ multiplex PCR. Among 250,000 to 300,000 clones listed, approximately 90% were seen once. Sequenced sample: peripheral blood. These receptors all come from a young man with active or convalescent COVID-19.

The chain employs TRBV4-1 and TRBJ2-7; no clear D. V was cut by 0 bases and J by 2 bases, with 5 bases left in between. Germline CDR1 reads MGHRA; CDR2 reads YSYEKL. The CDR3 extends over 13 amino acids. CDR3 residues: CASSQDFAYEQYF. The CDR3, as DNA: TGCGCCAGCAGCCAAGATTTCGCCTACGAGCAGTACTTC.

The chain combines TRBV7-6 with TRBJ2-7, with TRBD1 matching over 8 bases. Trimming at V came to 4 bases and at J to 7 bases, leaving 18 bases not matched to a gene. From germline, CDR1 is SGHVS and CDR2 FNYEAQ. This CDR3 has 17 amino acids. CDR3 protein: CASSSGVGGQDRLEQYF. Here the CDR3 DNA reads TGTGCCAGCAGCTCCGGGGTTGGGGGACAGGACCGTCTGGAGCAGTACTTC.

The chain joins TRBV12-3 or TRBV12-4 to TRBJ1-4, with TRBD1 matching 8 bases. The CDR3 consists of 12 residues. The J segment lost 10 bases and the V segment lost 6 bases, leaving 4 bases of the junction unmatched. CDR3: CASREDRGKLFF. Here the CDR3 DNA reads TGTGCCAGCAGGGAAGACAGGGGAAAACTGTTTTTT.

This chain links TRBV3-1 (or the pseudogene TRBV3-2) with TRBJ2-3; D perhaps matches TRBD2 (5 bases). V was shortened by 6 bases and J by 0 bases, with 7 bases between the two germline ends. The CDR3 has 13 residues. From germline, CDR1 is LGHDT and CDR2 YNNKEL (reference sequence). The CDR3 DNA sequence: TGTGCCAGCAGGAGGGCGAGCACAGATACGCAGTATTTT. It codes for CASRRASTDTQYF.

The J gene is TRBJ1-4, the V gene TRBV7-9; D call uncertain. Deletions cut 5 bases from V and 3 bases from J, with 13 bases between. This CDR3 is 15 amino acids long. Germline loops: CDR1 SEHNR, CDR2 FQNEAQ (reference sequence). In DNA, the CDR3 is TGTGCCAGCAGCCCACTGGGGAGGGCTAATGAAAAACTGTTTTTT. It specifies CASSPLGRANEKLFF.

The chain is built from TRBV7-9 and TRBJ1-5, with 7 bases lining up with TRBD1. Germline loops: CDR1 SEHNR, CDR2 FQNEAQ (reference sequence). Trimming removed 3 bases from V and 5 bases from J; junction bases left unmatched: 7. This CDR3 has 15 residues. The DNA for the CDR3 is TGTGCCAGCAGCTTGGCGACAGGGACTTATCAGCCCCAGCATTTT. This encodes CASSLATGTYQPQHF.

This chain links TRBV7-6 with TRBJ2-7, with D unresolved. V lost 1 base and J 9 bases, leaving 7 bases between the germline ends. CDR1 is SGHVS, CDR2 FNYEAQ, per germline. There are 11 residues in the CDR3. As DNA, the CDR3 is TGTGCCAGCAGCTTAGGACATGTGCAGTACTTC. Its translation: CASSLGHVQYF.

The chain carries TRBV18 and TRBJ1-2; D call uncertain. Trimming took off 2 bases at V and 4 bases at J, with 8 bases between the two ends. The germline gives CDR1 KGHSH, CDR2 LQKENI. The CDR3 runs to 13 residues. The CDR3 sequence is CASSPEEFYGYTF. CDR3 in DNA: TGTGCCAGCTCACCAGAGGAGTTCTATGGCTACACCTTC. Full variable domain (missing parts from reference TRBV18 and TRBJ1-2): NAGVMQNPRHLVRRRGQEARLRCSPMKGHSHVYWYRQLPEEGLKFMVYLQKENIIDESGMPKERFSAEFPKEGPSILRIQQVVRGDSAAYFCASSPEEFYGYTFGSGTRLTVV.

Only a few counts were recorded for this clone. The chain employs TRBV7-3 and TRBJ2-2; possibly TRBD2 for D (6 bases). The ends were cut back, 0 bases at V and 1 base at J, with 9 bases in the middle. The CDR3 contains 16 residues. Germline CDR1 is SGHTA and CDR2 is FQGTGA. This CDR3 is CASSLTLAQNTGELFF. In DNA, the CDR3 is TGTGCCAGCAGCTTAACGCTAGCGCAGAACACCGGGGAGCTGTTTTTT.

This chain uses TRBV11-3 with TRBJ2-6, with 9 bases aligning to TRBD1. V gave up 10 bases and J gave up 1 base; unmatched junction bases: 17. CDR1 is SGHNT and CDR2 is YENEEA in the germline V gene. This CDR3 is built from 19 residues. In nucleotides, the CDR3 is TGTGCCACCAGGAGAGGGCCGGGACAGGGTTCATCTGGGGCCAACGTCCTGACTTTC. Its translation: CATRRGPGQGSSGANVLTF.

This chain links TRBV4-3 with TRBJ2-7; 11 nucleotides align to TRBD2. CDR3 length: 15 residues. After removal of 3 bases from V and 2 bases from J, the junction contained 3 bases not matched to a gene. In germline, CDR1 is LGHNA, CDR2 YSLEER. The CDR3 is CASSQQTSGTYEQYF. DNA of the CDR3: TGCGCCAGCAGCCAGCAGACTAGCGGGACCTACGAGCAGTACTTC.

J is TRBJ1-6 and V is TRBV9; D remains ambiguous. This CDR3 spans 13 amino acids. CDR1 is SGDLS, CDR2 YYNGEE, per germline. Deletions cut 2 bases from V and 5 bases from J, with 5 bases between. CDR3 loop: CASSVSDNSPLHF. The CDR3 nucleotides read TGTGCCAGCAGCGTTAGCGATAATTCACCCCTCCACTTT.

J is TRBJ1-5 and V is TRBV24-1; 7 bases agree with TRBD1. Germline lookup yields CDR1 KGHDR and CDR2 SFDVKD. CDR3 length: 15 amino acids. V dropped 4 bases and J dropped 4; count of bases not matched to a gene: 6. CDR3 DNA sequence: TGTGCCACCAGTGACCGACAGGGTGGGAATCAGCCCCAGCATTTT. Its protein product is CATSDRQGGNQPQHF.

The V gene is TRBV6-5, the J gene TRBJ1-3; D remains ambiguous. Trimming left V 6 bases short and J 3 bases short, with 9 bases between. CDR3 length: 13 amino acids. Germline-derived CDR1 and CDR2 are MNHEY and SVGAGI. CDR3 in amino acids: CASSEGYGNTIYF. The CDR3 DNA reads as TGTGCCAGCAGCGAGGGTTATGGAAACACCATATATTTT.